This T cell receptor beta chain came from a study of spatial heterogeneity in lung cancer. The V and J ends lost 6 bases and 0 bases, in that order; junction bases with no gene match: 4. The CDR3 consists of 14 residues. The V gene's germline CDR1 is MDHEN and CDR2 SYDVKM. Time point defined: sample taken at primary tumor resection. Unsorted whole RNA from tumor, nontumor lung or frozen PBMC underwent sequencing. TCRdb re-called the 5' RACE reads with MiXCR, one entry per CDR3 protein. The sample consists of under 15,000 distinct CDR3 sequences, 3% to 4.5% of them appearing once. General study points: Expanded tumor TCRs that were ubiquitous appeared in blood more at resection than follow-up.

This clonotype was observed many times. What it binds is unknown. The receptor was isolated from a male donor with early-stage non-small cell lung cancer. This sample comprised PBMCs, obtained at surgery. The chain combines TRBV28 with TRBJ1-2, with TRBD1 identical over 7 bases. DNA of the CDR3: TGTGCCAGCAGGTGGGGACAGTCTAACTATGGCTACACCTTC. Its translation is CASRWGQSNYGYTF.